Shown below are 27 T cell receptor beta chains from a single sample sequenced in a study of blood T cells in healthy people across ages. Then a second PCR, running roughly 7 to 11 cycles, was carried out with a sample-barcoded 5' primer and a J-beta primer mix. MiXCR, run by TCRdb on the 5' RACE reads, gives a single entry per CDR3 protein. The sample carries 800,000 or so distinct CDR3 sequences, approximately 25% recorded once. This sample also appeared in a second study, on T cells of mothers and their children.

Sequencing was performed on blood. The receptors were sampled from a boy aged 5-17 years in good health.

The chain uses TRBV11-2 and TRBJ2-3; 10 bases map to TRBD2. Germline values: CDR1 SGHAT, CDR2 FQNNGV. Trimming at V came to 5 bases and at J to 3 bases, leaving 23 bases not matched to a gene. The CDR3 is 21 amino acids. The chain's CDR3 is CASSPTGVRLPSGGRTDTQYF. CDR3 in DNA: TGTGCCAGCAGCCCAACGGGTGTACGGCTCCCTAGCGGGGGCCGTACAGATACGCAGTATTTT.

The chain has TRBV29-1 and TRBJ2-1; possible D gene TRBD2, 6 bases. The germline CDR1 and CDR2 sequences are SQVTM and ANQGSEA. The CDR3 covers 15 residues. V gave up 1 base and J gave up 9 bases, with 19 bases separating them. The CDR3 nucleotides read TGCAGCGTTGAAGGGCTAGCGTTAGTGAAGGGTGAGCAGTTCTTC. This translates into CSVEGLALVKGEQFF.

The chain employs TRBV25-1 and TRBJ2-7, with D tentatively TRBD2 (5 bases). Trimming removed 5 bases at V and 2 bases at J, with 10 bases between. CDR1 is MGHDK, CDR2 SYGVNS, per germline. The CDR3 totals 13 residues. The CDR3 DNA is TGTGCCAGCAGTAGAGGGTCCCCCTACGAGCAGTACTTC. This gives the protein CASSRGSPYEQYF.

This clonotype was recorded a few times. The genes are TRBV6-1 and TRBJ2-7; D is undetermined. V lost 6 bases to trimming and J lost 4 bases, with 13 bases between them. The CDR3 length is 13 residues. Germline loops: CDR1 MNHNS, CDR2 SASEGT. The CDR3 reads CASSPYSSYEQYF. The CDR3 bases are TGTGCCAGCAGCCCGTATTCCTCTTACGAGCAGTACTTC.

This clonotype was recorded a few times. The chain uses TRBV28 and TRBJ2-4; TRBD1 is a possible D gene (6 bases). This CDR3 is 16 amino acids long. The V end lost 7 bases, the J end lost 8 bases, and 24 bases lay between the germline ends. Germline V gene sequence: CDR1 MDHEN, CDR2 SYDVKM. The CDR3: CASIEEEQGRDDIQYF. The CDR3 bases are TGTGCCAGCATTGAAGAAGAACAGGGTAGAGATGACATTCAGTACTTC.

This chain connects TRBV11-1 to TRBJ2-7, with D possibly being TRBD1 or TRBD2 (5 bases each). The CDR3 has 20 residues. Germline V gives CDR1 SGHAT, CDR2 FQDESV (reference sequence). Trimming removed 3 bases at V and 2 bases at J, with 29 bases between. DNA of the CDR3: TGTGCCAGCAGCTTCCCGGCCGGGACGGAGGACGACTCTACTGCCTACGAGCAGTACTTC. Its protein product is CASSFPAGTEDDSTAYEQYF.

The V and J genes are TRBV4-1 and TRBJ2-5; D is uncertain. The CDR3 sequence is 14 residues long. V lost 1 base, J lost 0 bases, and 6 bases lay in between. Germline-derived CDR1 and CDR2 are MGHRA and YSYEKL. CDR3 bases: TGCGCCAGCAGCCAAGTAGGGAACCAAGAGACCCAGTACTTC. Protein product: CASSQVGNQETQYF.

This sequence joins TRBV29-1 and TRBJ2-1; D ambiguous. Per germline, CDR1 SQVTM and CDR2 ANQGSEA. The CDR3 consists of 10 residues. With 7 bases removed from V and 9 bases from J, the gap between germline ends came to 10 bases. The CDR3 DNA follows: TGCAGCGCTAGGTCCGCTGAGCAGTTCTTC. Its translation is CSARSAEQFF.

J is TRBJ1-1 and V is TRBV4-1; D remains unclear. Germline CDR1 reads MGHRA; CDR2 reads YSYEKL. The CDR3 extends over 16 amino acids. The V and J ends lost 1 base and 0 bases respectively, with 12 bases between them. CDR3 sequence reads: CASSQGAISMNTEAFF. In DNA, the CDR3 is TGCGCCAGCAGCCAAGGGGCAATCTCCATGAACACTGAAGCTTTCTTT.

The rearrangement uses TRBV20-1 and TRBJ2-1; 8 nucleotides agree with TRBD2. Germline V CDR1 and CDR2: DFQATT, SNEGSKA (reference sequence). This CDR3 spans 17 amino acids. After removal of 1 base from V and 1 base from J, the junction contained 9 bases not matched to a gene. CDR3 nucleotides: TGCAGTGCTAGAGGGGGCGGGAGGACTGGGTCCTACAATGAGCAGTTCTTC. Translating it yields CSARGGGRTGSYNEQFF.

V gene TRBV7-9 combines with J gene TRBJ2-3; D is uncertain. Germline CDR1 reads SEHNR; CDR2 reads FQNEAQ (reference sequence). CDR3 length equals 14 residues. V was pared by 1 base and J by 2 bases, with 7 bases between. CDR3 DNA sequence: TGTGCCAGCAGCTTAGTGCAGGCCACAGATACGCAGTATTTT. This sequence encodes CASSLVQATDTQYF.

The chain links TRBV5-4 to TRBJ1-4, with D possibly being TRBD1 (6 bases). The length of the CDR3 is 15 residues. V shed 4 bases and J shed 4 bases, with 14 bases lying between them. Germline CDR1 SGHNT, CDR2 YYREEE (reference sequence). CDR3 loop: CASSAGGAGNEKLFF. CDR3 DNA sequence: TGTGCCAGCAGCGCGGGGGGGGCTGGTAATGAAAAACTGTTTTTT.

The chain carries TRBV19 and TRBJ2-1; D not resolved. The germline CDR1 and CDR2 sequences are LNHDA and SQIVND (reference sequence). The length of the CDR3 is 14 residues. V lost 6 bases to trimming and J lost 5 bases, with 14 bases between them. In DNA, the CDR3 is TGTGCCAGTAGCCAGTCCGGAATAAACAATGAGCAGTTCTTC. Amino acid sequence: CASSQSGINNEQFF.

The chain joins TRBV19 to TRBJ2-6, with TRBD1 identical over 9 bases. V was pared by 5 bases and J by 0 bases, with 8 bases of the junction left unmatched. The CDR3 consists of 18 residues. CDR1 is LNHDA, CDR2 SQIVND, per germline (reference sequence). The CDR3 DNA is TGTGCCAGTAGTGTCACAGGGGGCCCCTTCTCTGGGGCCAACGTCCTGACTTTC. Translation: CASSVTGGPFSGANVLTF.

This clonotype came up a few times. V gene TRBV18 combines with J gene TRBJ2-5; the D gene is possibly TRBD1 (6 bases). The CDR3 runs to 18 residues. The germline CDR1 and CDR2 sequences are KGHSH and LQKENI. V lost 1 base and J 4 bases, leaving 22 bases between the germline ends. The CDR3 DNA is TGTGCCAGCTCACCACGGTCCCAGGGGATCCTACAGGGAGAGACCCAGTACTTC. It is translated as CASSPRSQGILQGETQYF.

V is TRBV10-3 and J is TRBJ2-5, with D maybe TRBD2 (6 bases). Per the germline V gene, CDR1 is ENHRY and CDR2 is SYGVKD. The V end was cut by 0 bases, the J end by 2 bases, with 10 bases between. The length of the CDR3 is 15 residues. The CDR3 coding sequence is TGTGCCATCAGTGAGTCAGCGGGCGATCAAGAGACCCAGTACTTC. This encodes CAISESAGDQETQYF.

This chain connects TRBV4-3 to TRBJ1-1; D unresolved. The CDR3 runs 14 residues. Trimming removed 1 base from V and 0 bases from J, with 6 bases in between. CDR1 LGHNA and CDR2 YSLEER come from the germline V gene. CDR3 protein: CASSQAQLNTEAFF. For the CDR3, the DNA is TGCGCCAGCAGCCAAGCACAGTTGAACACTGAAGCTTTCTTT.

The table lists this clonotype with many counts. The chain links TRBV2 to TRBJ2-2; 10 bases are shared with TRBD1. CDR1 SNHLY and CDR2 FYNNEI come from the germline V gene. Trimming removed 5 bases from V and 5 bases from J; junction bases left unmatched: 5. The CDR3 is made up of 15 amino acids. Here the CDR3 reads CASSKGQGRTGELFF. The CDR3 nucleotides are TGTGCCAGCAGTAAGGGACAGGGGAGGACCGGGGAGCTGTTTTTT.

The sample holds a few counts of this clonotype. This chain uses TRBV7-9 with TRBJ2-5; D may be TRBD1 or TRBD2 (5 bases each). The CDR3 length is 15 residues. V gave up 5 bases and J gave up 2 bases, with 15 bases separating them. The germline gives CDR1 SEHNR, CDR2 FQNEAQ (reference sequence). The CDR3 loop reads CASSRDPDIQETQYF. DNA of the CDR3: TGTGCCAGCAGCCGGGACCCGGATATACAAGAGACCCAGTACTTC.

CDR3 nucleotides: TGTGCCAGCTCTGGGGACTCTCCTACCGAGCAGTACTTC. Protein sequence: CASSGDSPTEQYF. The chain joins TRBV27 to TRBJ2-5; maybe TRBD2 (6 bases). The better agreement between TRBJ2-7 and the DNA end casts doubt on the J call. This CDR3 contains 13 residues. Germline loops: CDR1 MNHEY, CDR2 SMNVEV (reference sequence).

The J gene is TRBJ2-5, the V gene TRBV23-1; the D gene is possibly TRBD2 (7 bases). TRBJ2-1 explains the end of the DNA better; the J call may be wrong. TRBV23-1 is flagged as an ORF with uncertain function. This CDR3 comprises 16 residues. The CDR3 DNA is TGCGCCAGCAGTCAACGAAGGGGGGGCGGCGGCAATGAGCAGTTCTTC. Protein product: CASSQRRGGGGNEQFF.

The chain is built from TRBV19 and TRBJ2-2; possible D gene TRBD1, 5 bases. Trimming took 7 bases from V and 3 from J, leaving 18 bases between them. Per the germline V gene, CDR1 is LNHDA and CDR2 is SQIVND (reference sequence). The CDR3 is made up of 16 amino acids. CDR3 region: CASTPLQGADTGELFF. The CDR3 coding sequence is TGTGCCAGTACCCCTCTCCAAGGGGCAGACACCGGGGAGCTGTTTTTT. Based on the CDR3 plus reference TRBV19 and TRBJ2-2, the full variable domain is DGGITQSPKYLFRKEGQNVTLSCEQNLNHDAMYWYRQDPGQGLRLIYYSQIVNDFQKGDIAEGYSVSREKKESFPLTVTSAQKNPTAFYLCASTPLQGADTGELFFGEGSRLTVL.

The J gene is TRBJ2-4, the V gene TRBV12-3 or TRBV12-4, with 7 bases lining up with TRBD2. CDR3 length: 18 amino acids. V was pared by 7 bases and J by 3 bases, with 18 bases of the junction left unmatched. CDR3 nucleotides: TGTGCCAGCACCCTAAGGCTGGCGGGAGAAATAGGCAAAAACATTCAGTACTTC. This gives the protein CASTLRLAGEIGKNIQYF.

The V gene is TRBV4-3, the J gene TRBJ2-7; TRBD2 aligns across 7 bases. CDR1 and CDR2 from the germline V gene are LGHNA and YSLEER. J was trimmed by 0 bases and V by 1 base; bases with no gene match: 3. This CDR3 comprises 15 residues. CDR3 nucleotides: TGCGCCAGCAGCCAAGGTACTAGCGACTCCTACGAGCAGTACTTC. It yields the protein CASSQGTSDSYEQYF.

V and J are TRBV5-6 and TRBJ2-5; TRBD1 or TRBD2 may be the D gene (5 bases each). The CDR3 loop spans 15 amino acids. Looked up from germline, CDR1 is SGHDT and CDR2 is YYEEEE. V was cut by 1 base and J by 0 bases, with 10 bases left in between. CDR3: CASSLRDVYQETQYF. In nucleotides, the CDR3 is TGTGCCAGCAGCTTGCGGGACGTGTACCAAGAGACCCAGTACTTC.

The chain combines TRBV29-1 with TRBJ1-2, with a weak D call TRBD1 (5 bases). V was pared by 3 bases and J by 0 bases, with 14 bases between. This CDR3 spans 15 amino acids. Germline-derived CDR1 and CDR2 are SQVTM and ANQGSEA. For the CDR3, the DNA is TGCAGCGTTGAGGGCGCGGGACTGTCTAACTATGGCTACACCTTC. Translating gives CSVEGAGLSNYGYTF.

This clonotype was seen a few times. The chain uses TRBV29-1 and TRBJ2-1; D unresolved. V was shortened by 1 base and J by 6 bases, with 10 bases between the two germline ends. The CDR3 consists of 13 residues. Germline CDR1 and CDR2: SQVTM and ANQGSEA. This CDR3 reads CSVEAHIGNEQFF. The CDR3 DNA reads TGCAGCGTTGAAGCTCATATCGGCAATGAGCAGTTCTTC.